These 19 T cell receptor beta chains share one sample of origin, sequenced in a study of blood T cell repertoires in COVID-19. Some clones are missing from TCRdb's copy, which holds only in-frame ones; the method was immunoSEQ multiplex PCR. The data contain fewer than 600,000 clones, roughly nine tenths of them singletons. The sequencing sample was made of peripheral blood. These receptors came from a man aged 18 to 29 with COVID-19, enrolled during active disease.

This clone has just one count. The chain employs TRBV9 and TRBJ1-3; 11 bases agree with TRBD1. The V gene end was trimmed by 3 bases and the J gene end by 7 bases; junction bases not matched to a gene: 6. The length of the CDR3 is 15 residues. Germline CDR1 SGDLS, CDR2 YYNGEE. The DNA of the CDR3 is TGTGCCAGCAGCGAGGACAGGGGGCTTCGGAACACCATATATTTT. Residues: CASSEDRGLRNTIYF.

This chain links TRBV11-3 with TRBJ1-4; 7 bases match TRBD1. V shed 3 bases and J 7 bases; nucleotides not matched to a gene: 2. The CDR3 totals 13 residues. Germline-derived CDR1 and CDR2 are SGHNT and YENEEA. Here the CDR3 reads CASSLGTAEKLFF. The CDR3 region has the DNA TGTGCCAGCAGCTTGGGGACAGCTGAAAAACTGTTTTTT.

The V gene is TRBV11-2, the J gene TRBJ2-5, with 7 bases matching TRBD1. The CDR3 consists of 14 residues. J gave up 6 bases and V 5 bases, and 9 bases lay outside the gene matches. Germline V lookup: CDR1 SGHAT, CDR2 FQNNGV. The DNA of the CDR3 is TGTGCCAGCAGCACCCGGGACAGTGGAAAGACCCAGTACTTC. This translates into CASSTRDSGKTQYF.

This chain links TRBV5-1 with TRBJ2-6; D is unresolved. The germline V gene has CDR1 SGHRS and CDR2 YFSETQ. This CDR3 is built from 15 residues. Between the trimmed V and J ends, which lost 7 bases and 0 bases, there was a span of 11 bases. CDR3 region: CASALWSSGANVLTF. The CDR3 coding sequence is TGCGCCAGCGCCCTTTGGAGCTCTGGGGCCAACGTCCTGACTTTC.

V usage is TRBV6-5 and J usage is TRBJ2-7; 9 bases align to TRBD1. CDR1 MNHEY and CDR2 SVGAGI come from the germline V gene. The CDR3 is 15 residues long. J was trimmed by 3 bases and V by 6 bases; bases with no gene match: 9. The CDR3 sequence: CASRGTGGAYYEQYF. The DNA of the CDR3 is TGTGCCAGCAGGGGAACAGGGGGCGCTTACTACGAGCAGTACTTC.

V gene TRBV6-2 or TRBV6-3 combines with J gene TRBJ2-7; unclear D gene. V gave up 7 bases and J gave up 3 bases, with 16 bases separating them. CDR3 length: 14 amino acids. Germline CDR1 MNHEY, CDR2 SVGEGT. The DNA of the CDR3 is TGTGCCAGCACCCCGACAAGAAATCTCTACGAGCAGTACTTC. This sequence encodes CASTPTRNLYEQYF.

This clone was observed a single time. The chain uses TRBV6-7 and TRBJ2-7, with TRBD1 as a possible D gene (5 bases). TRBV6-7 is reported as an ORF; its role is uncertain. Trimming shortened V by 0 bases and J by 3 bases, and 12 bases separated the two germline ends. The CDR3 length is 15 residues. For the CDR3, the DNA is TGTGCCAGCAGTTACTCGATAGGTAGGGGCTACGAGCAGTACTTC. This sequence encodes CASSYSIGRGYEQYF.

The V gene is TRBV2, the J gene TRBJ1-5; unclear D gene. The CDR3 covers 17 residues. CDR1 SNHLY and CDR2 FYNNEI come from the germline V gene. Trimming shortened V by 0 bases and J by 0 bases, and 12 bases separated the two germline ends. CDR3 residues: CASSEALRTYSNQPQHF. CDR3 DNA: TGTGCCAGCAGTGAAGCGCTTCGTACATATAGCAATCAGCCCCAGCATTTT.

This chain uses TRBV6-5 with TRBJ2-7; maybe TRBD2 (6 bases). Germline V CDR1 and CDR2: MNHEY, SVGAGI. V shed 6 bases and J shed 6 bases, with 18 bases lying between them. The CDR3 consists of 14 residues. The CDR3 region has the DNA TGTGCCAGCAGGGCCGGTTGGGGGGTCGGCGAGCAGTACTTC. Translation: CASRAGWGVGEQYF.

The rearrangement uses TRBV2 and TRBJ2-3; 8 nucleotides match TRBD2. The CDR3 extends over 13 amino acids. CDR1 SNHLY and CDR2 FYNNEI come from the germline V gene. V lost 10 bases and J lost 6; bases outside the gene matches: 9. The CDR3 spells CAIRSGSEDTQYF. The DNA of the CDR3 is TGTGCCATCAGGAGCGGGAGTGAGGATACGCAGTATTTT.

The V and J genes are TRBV5-6 and TRBJ2-1; 9 nucleotides line up with TRBD1. V dropped 3 bases and J dropped 8; count of bases not matched to a gene: 9. The CDR3 covers 15 residues. The germline V gene has CDR1 SGHDT and CDR2 YYEEEE. The DNA of the CDR3 is TGTGCCAGCAGCTCAAACAGGGGGCAGGGCGATGAGCAGTTCTTC. This sequence encodes CASSSNRGQGDEQFF.

This clone appeared a single time. The chain links TRBV5-4 to TRBJ2-3; D may be TRBD2 (5 bases). The V and J ends lost 0 bases and 3 bases respectively, with 11 bases between them. CDR3 length: 15 amino acids. In germline, CDR1 is SGHNT, CDR2 YYREEE (reference sequence). CDR3 residues: CASSLAVGETDTQYF. The CDR3 bases are TGTGCCAGCAGCTTGGCCGTGGGAGAGACAGATACGCAGTATTTT.

CDR3 in DNA: TGTGCCAGCAGCTTAGCTCGCGGCGACACTGAAGCTTTCTTT. Its translation is CASSLARGDTEAFF. This chain uses TRBV11-3 with TRBJ1-1; no clear D. The CDR3 spans 14 residues. CDR1 and CDR2 from the germline V gene are SGHNT and YENEEA. V shed 1 base and J shed 3 bases, with 9 bases lying between them.

The V and J genes are TRBV7-2 and TRBJ1-4; TRBD1 is a possible D gene (6 bases). In germline, CDR1 is SGHTA, CDR2 FQGNSA. The ends were cut back, 3 bases at V and 8 bases at J, with 13 bases in the middle. The CDR3 contains 14 residues. CDR3 sequence (DNA): TGTGCCAGCAGCTTCAGGTCAGGGGAGGAAAAACTGTTTTTT. Its translation: CASSFRSGEEKLFF.

The chain uses TRBV19 and TRBJ1-5; 9 nucleotides agree with TRBD1. Germline loops: CDR1 LNHDA, CDR2 SQIVND (reference sequence). The junction had 16 bases not matched to a gene; V was cut back by 6 bases and J by 7 bases. The CDR3 covers 17 residues. The CDR3 is CASSPGQGIGMRQPQHF. The CDR3 nucleotides read TGTGCCAGTAGCCCGGGACAGGGTATTGGGATGAGGCAGCCCCAGCATTTT.

This chain joins TRBV7-2 and TRBJ1-2; D gene unclear. Trimming left V 5 bases short and J 5 bases short, with 12 bases between. The CDR3 runs to 13 residues. The germline V gene has CDR1 SGHTA and CDR2 FQGNSA. DNA of the CDR3: TGTGCCAGCAGCGCCCGATCCGGGTATGGCTACACCTTC. Residues: CASSARSGYGYTF.

J is TRBJ2-1 and V is TRBV7-3, with 7 bases lining up with TRBD2. This CDR3 has 15 amino acids. The V and J ends lost 5 bases and 2 bases, in that order; junction bases with no gene match: 6. CDR1 and CDR2 from the germline V gene are SGHTA and FQGTGA. The CDR3 DNA reads as TGTGCCAGCAGCCAGGGAGGGGACCCCTACAATGAGCAGTTCTTC. Translated, it gives CASSQGGDPYNEQFF.

The rearrangement uses TRBV12-3 or TRBV12-4 and TRBJ2-7, with 7 bases that match TRBD1. This CDR3 is 13 amino acids long. The V and J ends lost 7 bases and 3 bases, in that order; junction bases with no gene match: 6. The CDR3 nucleotides read TGTGCCAGCAAGTGGGACAGAGACTACGAGCAGTACTTC. This translates into CASKWDRDYEQYF.

This clone appeared once. This chain joins TRBV19 and TRBJ1-4; perhaps TRBD1 as D (6 bases). The CDR3 is 14 amino acids. V was cut by 5 bases and J by 2 bases, with 9 bases left in between. In germline, CDR1 is LNHDA, CDR2 SQIVND (reference sequence). The chain's CDR3 is CASSPGDTNEKLFF. The CDR3 DNA is TGTGCCAGTAGTCCAGGGGACACTAATGAAAAACTGTTTTTT.